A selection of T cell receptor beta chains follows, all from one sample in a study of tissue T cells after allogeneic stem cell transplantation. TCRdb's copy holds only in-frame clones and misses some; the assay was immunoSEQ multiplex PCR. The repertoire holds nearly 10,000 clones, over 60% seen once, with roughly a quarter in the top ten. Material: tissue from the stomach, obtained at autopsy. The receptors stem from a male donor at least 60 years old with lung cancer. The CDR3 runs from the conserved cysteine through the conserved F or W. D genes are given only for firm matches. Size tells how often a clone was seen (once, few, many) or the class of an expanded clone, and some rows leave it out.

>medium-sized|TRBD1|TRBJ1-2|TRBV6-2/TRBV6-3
TGTGCCAGCAGTTACCCAGAGGGGACAGGCTATGGCTACACCTTC
CASSYPEGTGYGYTF
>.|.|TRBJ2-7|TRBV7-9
TGTGCCAGCAGCACAGGATACTACGAGCAGTACTTC
CASSTGYYEQYF
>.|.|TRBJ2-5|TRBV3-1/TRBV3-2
TGTGCCAGCAGCCTATACAGGGATGCAGAGACCCAGTACTTC
CASSLYRDAETQYF
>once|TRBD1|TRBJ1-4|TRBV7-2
TGTGCCAGCAGCGCAGGGGGTACTAATGAAAAACTGTTTTTT
CASSAGGTNEKLFF
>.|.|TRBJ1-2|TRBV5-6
TGTGCCAGCAGCTTCAAGGGTTCGGACTATGGCTACACCTTC
CASSFKGSDYGYTF
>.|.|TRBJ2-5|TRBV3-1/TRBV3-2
TGTGCCAGCAGCCAAGATTTGACGGTTAAGACCCAGTACTTC
CASSQDLTVKTQYF
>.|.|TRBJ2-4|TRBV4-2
TGTGCCAGCAGCCAAGATCGGAGTCCCGCCATTCAGTACTTC
CASSQDRSPAIQYF
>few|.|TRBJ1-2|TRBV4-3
TGCGCCAGCAGCCCAAGCCAGACAAGTTCCTATGGCTACACCTTC
CASSPSQTSSYGYTF
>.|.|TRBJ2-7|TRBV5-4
TGTGCCAGCAGCGGGGAGCCATATCCTTCCTACGAGCAGTACTTC
CASSGEPYPSYEQYF
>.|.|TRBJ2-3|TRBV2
TGTGCCAGCATGCTAGTAGACACAGATACGCAGTATTTT
CASMLVDTDTQYF
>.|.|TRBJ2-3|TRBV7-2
TGTGCCAGCAGCTTAGATGGCGGGAGCACAGATACGCAGTATTTT
CASSLDGGSTDTQYF
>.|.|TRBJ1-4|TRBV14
TGTGCCAGCAGTGAAGCTGTAGGGGCTGGCGAAAAACTGTTTTTT
CASSEAVGAGEKLFF
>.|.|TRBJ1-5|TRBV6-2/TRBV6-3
TGTGCCAGCAGTATAGGGTATAGCAATCAGCCCCAGCATTTT
CASSIGYSNQPQHF
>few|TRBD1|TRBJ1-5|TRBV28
TGTGCCAGCAGGTTAACAGGGGGCGGGAGCCCCCAGCATTTT
CASRLTGGGSPQHF
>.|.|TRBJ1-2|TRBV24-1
TGTGCCACCAGTGATCGCCAAGGGGCTGGCTACACCTTC
CATSDRQGAGYTF
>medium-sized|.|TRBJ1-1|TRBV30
TGTGCCTGGAGCTTGAGCACTGAAGCTTTCTTT
CAWSLSTEAFF
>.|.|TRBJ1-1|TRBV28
TGTGCCAGCAGTTTGCAGGGAAGGACTGAAGCTTTCTTT
CASSLQGRTEAFF
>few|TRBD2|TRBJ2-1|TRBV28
TGTGCCAGCAGTTCTCATATTCTTACTAGCGGCGATGAGCAGTTCTTC
CASSSHILTSGDEQFF
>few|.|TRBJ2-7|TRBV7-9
TGTGCCAGCAGCGTGGCCGGGACCCGCCGGGGCGAGCAGTACTTC
CASSVAGTRRGEQYF
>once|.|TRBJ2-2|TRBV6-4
TGTGCCAGCAGACAGGGTGACGGGGAGCTGTTTTTT
CASRQGDGELFF
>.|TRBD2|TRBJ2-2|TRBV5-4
TGTGCCAGCAGCTCAATGAGCGGGAGCGGTACCGGGGAGCTGTTTTTT
CASSSMSGSGTGELFF
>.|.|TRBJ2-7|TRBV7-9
TGTGCCACCGGGACGGACAGTCCGCCTTACGAGCAGTACTTC
CATGTDSPPYEQYF
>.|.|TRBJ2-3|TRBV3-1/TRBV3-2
TGTGCCAGCAGCCAAGATCAGGGCAGGAGCACAGATACGCAGTATTTT
CASSQDQGRSTDTQYF
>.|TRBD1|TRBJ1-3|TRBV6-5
TGTGCCAGCAGAACAGGGGACTCTGGAAACACCATATATTTT
CASRTGDSGNTIYF
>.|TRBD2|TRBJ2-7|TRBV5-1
TGCGCCAGCAGGGGGTGGGGAGGGTTCGCGGAGCAGTACTTC
CASRGWGGFAEQYF
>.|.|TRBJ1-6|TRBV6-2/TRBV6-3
TGTGCCAGCTGTTACCCACAGACTGGGAATAATTCACCCCTCCACTTT
CASCYPQTGNNSPLHF
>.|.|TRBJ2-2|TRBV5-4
TGTGCCAGCAGCATTCCAGTCGGGGAGCTGTTTTTT
CASSIPVGELFF
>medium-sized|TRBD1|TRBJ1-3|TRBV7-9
TGTGCCAGCAGCCCTGGGACAGGGGGCACCTCTGGAAACACCATATATTTT
CASSPGTGGTSGNTIYF
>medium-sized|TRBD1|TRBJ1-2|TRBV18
TGTGCCAGCTCATCCGGACAGGGGTACTATGGCTACACCTTC
CASSSGQGYYGYTF
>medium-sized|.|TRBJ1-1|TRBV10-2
TGCGCCAGCAGTGAGCCGACAGGTGATGAAGCTTTCTTT
CASSEPTGDEAFF
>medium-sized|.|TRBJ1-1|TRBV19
TGTGCCAGTAGTCCTCGGGACCCCTCCACGGGCACTGAAGCTTTCTTT
CASSPRDPSTGTEAFF
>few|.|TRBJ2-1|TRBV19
TGTGCCAGTACTAAAGACAGCTCCTACAATGAGCAGTTCTTC
CASTKDSSYNEQFF
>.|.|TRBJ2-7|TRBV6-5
TGTGCCAGCAGTTACTCGAAGGTGGCAGGGCAGTACTTC
CASSYSKVAGQYF
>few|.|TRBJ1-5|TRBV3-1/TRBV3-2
TGTGCCAGCAGCCCCCGGGACTCCAATCAGCCCCAGCATTTT
CASSPRDSNQPQHF
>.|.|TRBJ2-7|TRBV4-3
TGCGCCAGCAGCCCCTCGGTCACCTCCTACGAGCAGTACTTC
CASSPSVTSYEQYF
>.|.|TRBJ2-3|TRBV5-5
TGTGCCAGCAGCTTGGTCATCCATTCTAGCACAGATACGCAGTATTTT
CASSLVIHSSTDTQYF
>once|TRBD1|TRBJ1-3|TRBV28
TGTGCCAGCAGTTTATCGGACAGGGGTGCTGGAAACACCATATATTTT
CASSLSDRGAGNTIYF
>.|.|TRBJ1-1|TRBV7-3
TGTGCCAGCAGCTCCGCCCCGGGTTTCAACACTGAAGCTTTCTTT
CASSSAPGFNTEAFF
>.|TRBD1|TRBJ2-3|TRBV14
TGTGCCAGCAGCCAAGTAGGGGGCTCTAGCACAGATACGCAGTATTTT
CASSQVGGSSTDTQYF
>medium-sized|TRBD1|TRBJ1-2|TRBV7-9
TGTGCCAGCAGCTTAGATAAGGACAGGGCTATTCTAGGCTACACCTTC
CASSLDKDRAILGYTF
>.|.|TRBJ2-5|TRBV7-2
TGTGCCAGCAGCTTAGATCCGGGGCAACGTTCGGAGACCCAGTACTTC
CASSLDPGQRSETQYF
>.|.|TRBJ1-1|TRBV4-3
TGCGCCAGCAGCCAAGTAGGGACGAACACTGAAGCTTTCTTT
CASSQVGTNTEAFF
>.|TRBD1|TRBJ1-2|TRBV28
TGTGCCAGCAGCGGAGAAGTGACAGGGCTCTATGGCTACACCTTC
CASSGEVTGLYGYTF
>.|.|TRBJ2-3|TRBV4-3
TGCGCCAGCAGCCAAGAGTCGGGGGGCCGCACAGATACGCAGTATTTT
CASSQESGGRTDTQYF
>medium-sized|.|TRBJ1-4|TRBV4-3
TGCGCCAGCAGCCAAAGGACAAGGGGGGCTTTCGGTGAAAAACTGTTTTTT
CASSQRTRGAFGEKLFF
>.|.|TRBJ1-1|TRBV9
TGTGCCAGCAGCGTAGGGTACCGGGCGGCGGAAGCTTTCTTT
CASSVGYRAAEAFF
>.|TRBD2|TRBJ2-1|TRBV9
TGTGCCAGCAGCGTATCTCTAGCGGGGGGGGTAGATGAGCAGTTCTTC
CASSVSLAGGVDEQFF
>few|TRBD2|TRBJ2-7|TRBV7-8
TGTGCCAGCAGCTTAGCCCCCCGGACTAGCGGGAGGGCGGGGTACGAGCAGTACTTC
CASSLAPRTSGRAGYEQYF
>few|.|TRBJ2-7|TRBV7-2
TGTGCCAGCAGCCCCCCCGATGTATTTAACGAGCAGTACTTC
CASSPPDVFNEQYF
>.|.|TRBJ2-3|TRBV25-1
TGTGCCAGCAGTGGGTTTGCGGGGGCCAACACAGATACGCAGTATTTT
CASSGFAGANTDTQYF
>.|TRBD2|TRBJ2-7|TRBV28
TGTGCCAGCAGTTTATGGGCGGGAGGTGTGTACGAGCAGTACTTC
CASSLWAGGVYEQYF
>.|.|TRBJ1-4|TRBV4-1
TGCGCCAGCAGCCAAGGGACAGCAACTAATGAAAAACTGTTTTTT
CASSQGTATNEKLFF
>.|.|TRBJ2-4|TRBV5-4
TGTGCCAGCAGCTTGGGAGGCGGTACCAAAAACATTCAGTACTTC
CASSLGGGTKNIQYF
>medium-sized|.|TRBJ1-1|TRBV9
TGTGCCAGCAGCGTAGCTCCAGTGATGAACACTGAAGCTTTCTTT
CASSVAPVMNTEAFF
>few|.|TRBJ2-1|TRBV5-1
TGCGCCAGCGCTGGACTTAACAATGAGCAGTTCTTC
CASAGLNNEQFF
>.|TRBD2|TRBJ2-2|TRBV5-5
TGTGCCAGCAGCCCCTTAGGCGGGAGGAGCACCGGGGAGCTGTTTTTT
CASSPLGGRSTGELFF
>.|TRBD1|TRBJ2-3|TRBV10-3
TGTGCCATCAGTGAGTCGGGACAGGGCACAGATACGCAGTATTTT
CAISESGQGTDTQYF
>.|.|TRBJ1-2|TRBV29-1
TGCAGCGTTGCGGACGCGGGGGGCTACACCTTC
CSVADAGGYTF
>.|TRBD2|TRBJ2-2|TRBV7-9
TGTGCCAGCAGCTTATTAGCGGGAGCTACCGGGGAGCTGTTTTTT
CASSLLAGATGELFF